This T cell receptor beta chain was identified in a study of T cells in Graves' hyperthyroidism and ophthalmopathy. Amplification targeted TCR beta CDR3 regions from RNA transcripts. HTBI primers drove first-round RT-PCR of the TCR CDR3. Using its own MiXCR run on the multiplex PCR reads, TCRdb lists one record per CDR3 protein. The profile shows about 350,000 distinct CDR3 sequences, 15% to 20% of them singletons. Newly diagnosed patients aged 18 to 65 had hyperthyroidism of under 2 months' duration. The CDR3 is 15 residues long. In germline, CDR1 is SGDLS, CDR2 YYNGEE. The V end lost 4 bases, the J end lost 3 bases, and 17 bases lay between the germline ends. This clonotype has at least ten counts.

V is TRBV9 and J is TRBJ2-7, with D maybe TRBD2 (6 bases). Specimen: blood. This receptor was taken from a woman younger than 35 with Graves' hyperthyroidism. CDR3 loop: CASSLGGNRDYEQYF. The CDR3 region has the DNA TGTGCCAGCAGCCTCGGGGGTAACCGGGACTACGAGCAGTACTTC. Full variable domain (rest looked up from reference TRBV9 and TRBJ2-7): DSGVTQTPKHLITATGQRVTLRCSPRSGDLSVYWYQQSLDQGLQFLIQYYNGEERAKGNILERFSAQQFPDLHSELNLSSLELGDSALYFCASSLGGNRDYEQYFGPGTRLTVT.